This entry lists 19 T cell receptor beta chains sequenced from one sample in a study of beta chain features in type 1 diabetes listed by TCRdb under 2018. The paper as a whole reports these results and caveats: Type 1 diabetes patients showed a moderate but significant shortening of TCRB CDR3 length in all four CD4+ subsets.

Library generation was performed with the immunoSEQ multiplex PCR assay. All of the isolated RNA was reverse transcribed with the High Capacity cDNA Reverse Transcription Kit, so expressed TCRB transcripts were sequenced. This is the immuneACCESS table as TCRdb keeps it, with only in-frame sequences that have V and J called. A part of the clones is gone; compared with another copy, unresolved V genes explain less than half, and the rest is unexplained. Within this sample are more than 550,000 clones, with more than 12% of them counted one time only. The top ten clonotypes cover roughly 0.04% of the sample. The antigens of these receptors remain unknown. Material for sequencing was naive CD4+ T cells from blood. According to the study, the label for this sample's cell subset or site signals: true naive CD4+ T cells. These TCRs come from a man aged 18 to 30 with type 1 diabetes.

This clone appeared a few times. The gene calls are TRBV28 and TRBJ2-3; D possibly corresponds to TRBD2 (5 bases). This CDR3 is 13 amino acids long. Per the germline V gene, CDR1 is MDHEN and CDR2 is SYDVKM. Trimming cost V 9 bases and J 5 bases, with 15 bases left between them. CDR3 sequence (DNA): TGTGCCAGGAGCGGACTCCGTGGAGATACGCAGTATTTT. Translation: CARSGLRGDTQYF.

V is TRBV11-1 and J is TRBJ2-3; maybe TRBD1 (5 bases). Trimming took off 5 bases at V and 2 bases at J, with 11 bases between the two ends. The CDR3 has 14 residues. Germline V lookup: CDR1 SGHAT, CDR2 FQDESV (reference sequence). The CDR3 loop is CASSTLDTTDTQYF. CDR3 coding DNA: TGTGCCAGCAGCACGTTGGACACCACAGATACGCAGTATTTT.

Only a few counts were recorded for this clone. The chain links TRBV27 to TRBJ2-3; 11 bases are a match to TRBD2. V shed 4 bases and J 2 bases; nucleotides not matched to a gene: 8. Germline V lookup: CDR1 MNHEY, CDR2 SMNVEV (reference sequence). The CDR3 runs to 17 residues. The DNA for the CDR3 is TGTGCCAGCAGTTCTATAAGACTAGCGGGGTACACAGATACGCAGTATTTT. This gives the protein CASSSIRLAGYTDTQYF.

The V and J genes are TRBV6-5 and TRBJ2-4, with D perhaps TRBD2 (5 bases). Germline V lookup: CDR1 MNHEY, CDR2 SVGAGI. Trimming took 0 bases from V and 0 from J, leaving 9 bases between them. The CDR3 is made up of 16 amino acids. The CDR3 region has the DNA TGTGCCAGCAGTTACTCGAGAGGGCTAGCCAAAAACATTCAGTACTTC. Amino acids: CASSYSRGLAKNIQYF.

The chain links TRBV30 to TRBJ2-3; D uncertain. Germline V gives CDR1 GTSNPN, CDR2 SVGIG (reference sequence). Trimming stripped 4 bases from V and 7 bases from J, with 9 bases between. The CDR3 is made up of 11 amino acids. The CDR3 sequence: CAWTAPNTQYF. DNA of the CDR3: TGTGCCTGGACGGCACCGAATACGCAGTATTTT.

This clone was seen more than once but under ten times. Written as DNA, the CDR3 is TGTGCCAGCTCGCGAGAGGCGTTTTACACTGAAGCTTTCTTT. It translates to CASSREAFYTEAFF. The V call is TRBV7-9, the J call TRBJ1-1; D is unresolved. Germline CDR1 is SEHNR and CDR2 is FQNEAQ (reference sequence). The CDR3 has 14 amino acids. Deletions cut 8 bases from V and 3 bases from J, with 16 bases between.

On this clone itself: Additional DNA sequences in this sample encode the identical CDR3. The chain has TRBV7-9 and TRBJ1-2; no reliable D call. V lost 6 bases and J lost 4, with 6 bases in between. The CDR3 spans 11 residues. Germline V gene sequence: CDR1 SEHNR, CDR2 FQNEAQ (reference sequence). The CDR3 loop reads CASSLSYGYTF. In DNA form, the CDR3 reads TGTGCCAGCAGTCTCAGCTATGGCTACACCTTC.

The rearrangement joins TRBV5-1 to TRBJ2-7; 15 bases match TRBD2. The CDR3 has 15 residues. The junction had 4 bases not matched to a gene; V was cut back by 2 bases and J by 7 bases. CDR1 SGHRS and CDR2 YFSETQ come from the germline V gene. The CDR3 spells CASSFPGLAGGEQYF. The CDR3 coding sequence is TGCGCCAGCAGCTTTCCGGGACTAGCGGGAGGTGAGCAGTACTTC. Looking up the rest from reference TRBV5-1 and TRBJ2-7 gives the full variable domain: KAGVTQTPRYLIKTRGQQVTLSCSPISGHRSVSWYQQTPGQGLQFLFEYFSETQRNKGNFPGRFSGRQFSNSRSEMNVSTLELGDSALYLCASSFPGLAGGEQYFGPGTRLTVT.

This clone was detected a few times. The chain links TRBV5-4 to TRBJ2-7, with D maybe TRBD2 (6 bases). Germline CDR1 reads SGHNT; CDR2 reads YYREEE (reference sequence). V shed 0 bases and J shed 2 bases, with 12 bases lying between them. CDR3 length: 15 residues. The CDR3 here is CASSLGGTRTYEQYF. The CDR3 nucleotides are TGTGCCAGCAGCTTGGGAGGGACTCGGACCTACGAGCAGTACTTC.

The chain is built from TRBV11-2 and TRBJ1-1; weak D call: TRBD1 (6 bases). V was pared by 5 bases and J by 0 bases, with 10 bases between. In germline, CDR1 is SGHAT, CDR2 FQNNGV. The CDR3 has 14 amino acids. The CDR3 nucleotides are TGTGCCAGCAGCCTTCAGGGGATGAACACTGAAGCTTTCTTT. Its translation is CASSLQGMNTEAFF.

This clone was seen a handful of times. The chain uses TRBV9 and TRBJ2-3; 7 bases agree with TRBD2. The junction had 8 bases not matched to a gene; V was cut back by 8 bases and J by 2 bases. The CDR3 is made up of 14 amino acids. The germline V gene encodes CDR1 SGDLS and CDR2 YYNGEE. The CDR3 DNA is TGTGCCAGTACAACTAGCGAAACCACAGATACGCAGTATTTT. Residues: CASTTSETTDTQYF. The complete variable domain, with remaining parts taken from reference TRBV9 and TRBJ2-3, reads DSGVTQTPKHLITATGQRVTLRCSPRSGDLSVYWYQQSLDQGLQFLIQYYNGEERAKGNILERFSAQQFPDLHSELNLSSLELGDSALYFCASTTSETTDTQYFGPGTRLTVL.

CDR3 nucleotides: TGTGCCAGCAGCTCAGCCGCGGGGAGCTCCTACGAGCAGTACTTC. Translation gives CASSSAAGSSYEQYF. The chain recombines TRBV9 with TRBJ2-7, with a weak D call TRBD2 (6 bases). Germline V lookup: CDR1 SGDLS, CDR2 YYNGEE. The CDR3 is 15 residues long. V shed 4 bases and J shed 0 bases, with 14 bases lying between them.

V is TRBV7-9 and J is TRBJ2-7; 7 nucleotides align to TRBD2. The V gene end was trimmed by 4 bases and the J gene end by 6 bases; junction bases not matched to a gene: 6. The CDR3 length is 13 residues. CDR1 and CDR2 from the germline V gene are SEHNR and FQNEAQ (reference sequence). The CDR3, as DNA: TGTGCCAGCAGCTCTGTTCCGGGAGGCGAGCAGTACTTC. This codes for CASSSVPGGEQYF.

This clone was picked up a small number of times. This chain joins TRBV14 and TRBJ1-3; D gene unclear. Germline values: CDR1 SGHDN, CDR2 FVKESK. The CDR3 contains 16 residues. Trimming removed 0 bases from V and 5 bases from J, with 14 bases in between. CDR3 loop: CASSQDWHAARNTIYF. CDR3 bases: TGTGCCAGCAGCCAAGATTGGCACGCCGCAAGAAACACCATATATTTT.

This clone was observed a few times. The identical CDR3 is also encoded by other nucleotide sequences in the sample. The chain employs TRBV7-9 and TRBJ1-3; D ambiguous. This CDR3 spans 14 amino acids. V was shortened by 5 bases and J by 0 bases, with 8 bases between the two germline ends. The germline CDR1 and CDR2 sequences are SEHNR and FQNEAQ (reference sequence). CDR3 DNA: TGTGCCAGCAGCCAAGGGAGCTCTGGAAACACCATATATTTT. Amino acid sequence: CASSQGSSGNTIYF. The whole variable domain, remainder taken from reference TRBV7-9 and TRBJ1-3, is DTGVSQNPRHKITKRGQNVTFRCDPISEHNRLYWYRQTLGQGPEFLTYFQNEAQLEKSRLLSDRFSAERPKGSFSTLEIQRTEQGDSAMYLCASSQGSSGNTIYFGEGSWLTVV.

This clone has more than one count but fewer than ten. CDR3 DNA: TGTGCCATTTCCTCCCGGGACAGTGTTTCCTACGAGCAGTACTTC. Amino acids: CAISSRDSVSYEQYF. This chain uses TRBV10-3 with TRBJ2-7; 7 nucleotides line up with TRBD1. V trimming: 9 bases; J trimming: 1 base; junction bases outside the gene matches: 12. Germline-derived CDR1 and CDR2 are ENHRY and SYGVKD. The CDR3 is 15 residues long.

CDR3 DNA sequence: TGTGCCAGTAGTCCAGGGGCGCCTGGGGCCAACGTCCTGACTTTC. Translating gives CASSPGAPGANVLTF. The chain joins TRBV19 to TRBJ2-6, with D possibly TRBD1 on 6 matching bases. The CDR3 consists of 15 residues. With 5 bases removed from V and 2 bases from J, the gap between germline ends came to 10 bases. Looked up from germline, CDR1 is LNHDA and CDR2 is SQIVND (reference sequence).

The chain combines TRBV18 with TRBJ1-1, with D possibly being TRBD1 (5 bases). The V gene's germline CDR1 is KGHSH and CDR2 LQKENI. The CDR3 loop spans 15 amino acids. Trimming left V 2 bases short and J 1 base short, with 11 bases between. The CDR3 reads CASSPGTGGNTEAFF. CDR3 nucleotide sequence: TGTGCCAGCTCACCAGGGACCGGGGGGAACACTGAAGCTTTCTTT.

This clone was counted a few times. Germline is not matched at one junction end, which may reflect a read error. The rearrangement joins TRBV30 to TRBJ2-1; possibly TRBD2 for D (5 bases). Per germline, CDR1 GTSNPN and CDR2 SVGIG (reference sequence). The CDR3 contains 10 residues. The CDR3 DNA follows: TGTGCCTGGAGTGGGACCACCGGGGTCTTC. It encodes CAWSGTTGVF.